This is a list of T cell receptor beta chains from one sample in a study of a mutant IDH1 vaccine in newly diagnosed glioma. The method was immunoSEQ multiplex PCR; TCRdb's version includes in-frame clones alone and lacks a portion of them. The sample shows tens of thousands of clones, 60% to 80% of them seen only once. The antigens of these receptors remain unknown. Specimen: PBMCs, collected from a glioma patient whose treatment included an IDH1 peptide vaccine. The origin of the receptors is a man aged 30 to 45 with glioma. The conserved cysteine and the conserved F or W are not part of the CDR3 here.

v_call cdr3_aa
TRBV30 AWSGRTSYEQY
TRBV5-4 ASSPTLGGQNTEAF
TRBV5-1 ASSLGPGNTIY
TRBV30 AWRLRGLGEQY
TRBV19 ASSIEFEEQETQY
TRBV10-3 AISDTEGVGTKLYEQY
TRBV10-3 AISETRLNTEAF
TRBV30 AWWGGGIGQPQH
TRBV30 AWSLGQGRGYT
TRBV28 ASSLDRGNQPQH
TRBV29-1 SVELRDVYEQY
TRBV14 ASSLGAWDSDGYT
TRBV6-7 ASSYSSQSGYT
TRBV10-3 AISDPQGTREKLF
TRBV5-4 ASSYRTGAGELF
TRBV6-1 ASSEWKYSNQPQH
TRBV25-1 ASSEGLAGAEQY
TRBV13 ASSSTGLADSYEQY
TRBV13 ASSGTTLSGSSTDTQY
TRBV30 AWTGQGYGYT
TRBV5-6 ASSLFGGSYNEQF
TRBV9 ASSVGWDYEQY
TRBV30 AWSDPRGPTNEKLF
TRBV11-2 ASSLGGSYEQY
TRBV18 ASSETSYNEQF
TRBV29-1 SVGAGIGQGFTEAF
TRBV9 ASSARARTGGNTGELF
TRBV25-1 ASSGAGQGQEKLF
TRBV19 ARGVQVNEKLF
TRBV19 ASSPRVLTDTQY
TRBV13 ASSLGVPVGAF
TRBV30 AWSPVTDTQY
TRBV4-1 ASSQGGQGTGPQH
TRBV11-2 ASSLDPAGGVEKLF
TRBV2 ASSEAFAGSIEAF
TRBV5-1 ASSFSAGLTYEQY